The rows below give T cell receptor beta chains drawn from one sample of a study of blood T cells in healthy people across ages. From the 5' RACE reads, TCRdb called clonotypes with MiXCR, one entry per CDR3 protein. The sample has 750,000 to 950,000 distinct CDR3 sequences, roughly 24% seen once. The same specimen was also included in a second study, on T cells of mothers and their children.

Sequencing was carried out using blood. The receptors here all came from a boy aged 10-17 years in good health. CDR3s include the opening cysteine and the closing phenylalanine or tryptophan. A D gene is named only where the DNA matches it firmly. The listing skips clone size in some rows; elsewhere it reads once, few, many or a size class.

j_gene: TRBJ2-2; abundance: -; d_gene: -; v_gene: TRBV5-1; CDR3aa: CASNRDSGPRTGELFF; CDR3nt: TGCGCCAGCAACCGGGATTCAGGGCCCCGAACCGGGGAGCTGTTTTTT
j_gene: TRBJ1-2; abundance: -; d_gene: -; v_gene: TRBV28; CDR3aa: CASRVGGGTTNYGYTF; CDR3nt: TGTGCCAGCCGGGTTGGGGGGGGAACAACTAACTATGGCTACACCTTC
j_gene: TRBJ2-1; abundance: few; d_gene: TRBD2; v_gene: TRBV30; CDR3aa: CAWGTGTSGPNYNEQFF; CDR3nt: TGTGCCTGGGGGACGGGAACTAGCGGGCCGAACTACAATGAGCAGTTCTTC
j_gene: TRBJ2-1; abundance: -; d_gene: -; v_gene: TRBV6-2/TRBV6-3; CDR3aa: CASRFGGGPHNEQFF; CDR3nt: TGTGCCAGCAGGTTCGGTGGGGGTCCCCACAATGAGCAGTTCTTC
j_gene: TRBJ2-1; abundance: few; d_gene: TRBD2; v_gene: TRBV27; CDR3aa: CASRTSGDSYNEQFF; CDR3nt: TGTGCCAGCCGGACTAGCGGGGACTCCTACAATGAGCAGTTCTTC
j_gene: TRBJ1-1; abundance: -; d_gene: TRBD1; v_gene: TRBV5-1; CDR3aa: CASSLGQGSFSAEAFF; CDR3nt: TGCGCCAGCAGCTTGGGACAGGGGTCTTTTTCAGCTGAAGCTTTCTTT
j_gene: TRBJ2-1; abundance: few; d_gene: -; v_gene: TRBV20-1; CDR3aa: CSADSARGDEQFF; CDR3nt: TGCAGTGCTGACAGCGCCCGGGGCGATGAGCAGTTCTTC
j_gene: TRBJ2-1; abundance: few; d_gene: -; v_gene: TRBV3-1; CDR3aa: CASSHPGGGYNEQFF; CDR3nt: TGTGCCAGCAGCCACCCTGGAGGGGGTTACAATGAGCAGTTCTTC
j_gene: TRBJ2-7; abundance: few; d_gene: TRBD2; v_gene: TRBV9; CDR3aa: CASSVGGGSAYEQYF; CDR3nt: TGTGCCAGCAGCGTAGGCGGGGGGTCCGCCTACGAGCAGTACTTC
j_gene: TRBJ2-1; abundance: -; d_gene: -; v_gene: TRBV19; CDR3aa: CASRSARSYYNEQFF; CDR3nt: TGTGCCAGTCGATCAGCTAGGAGTTACTACAATGAGCAGTTCTTC
j_gene: TRBJ2-7; abundance: -; d_gene: -; v_gene: TRBV6-1; CDR3aa: CASAWGLTYEQYF; CDR3nt: TGTGCCAGTGCATGGGGGCTGACCTACGAGCAGTACTTC
j_gene: TRBJ1-1; abundance: once; d_gene: -; v_gene: TRBV6-2/TRBV6-3; CDR3aa: CASRDPLNTEAFF; CDR3nt: TGTGCCAGCAGAGACCCTCTGAACACTGAAGCTTTCTTT
j_gene: TRBJ2-7; abundance: few; d_gene: TRBD2; v_gene: TRBV5-1; CDR3aa: CASSLALPLAGTPHEQYF; CDR3nt: TGCGCCAGCAGCTTGGCCCTTCCGCTAGCGGGAACCCCCCACGAGCAGTACTTC
j_gene: TRBJ2-1; abundance: -; d_gene: TRBD1; v_gene: TRBV20-1; CDR3aa: CSAITGDSYNEQFF; CDR3nt: TGCAGTGCTATCACAGGGGACTCCTACAATGAGCAGTTCTTC
j_gene: TRBJ1-2; abundance: -; d_gene: -; v_gene: TRBV12-3/TRBV12-4; CDR3aa: CASHFTTDWDYGYTF; CDR3nt: TGTGCCAGCCATTTCACGACGGATTGGGACTATGGCTACACCTTC
j_gene: TRBJ2-3; abundance: -; d_gene: -; v_gene: TRBV14; CDR3aa: CASTRPGADTQYF; CDR3nt: TGTGCCAGCACCCGACCCGGGGCAGATACGCAGTATTTT
j_gene: TRBJ1-5; abundance: few; d_gene: TRBD1; v_gene: TRBV10-2; CDR3aa: CASSESKQGWQPQHF; CDR3nt: TGCGCCAGCAGTGAGTCGAAACAGGGGTGGCAGCCCCAGCATTTT
j_gene: TRBJ1-1; abundance: -; d_gene: -; v_gene: TRBV12-3/TRBV12-4; CDR3aa: CASSRLSGAPEAFF; CDR3nt: TGTGCCAGCAGCCGCCTGTCCGGGGCACCTGAAGCTTTCTTT
j_gene: TRBJ2-2; abundance: -; d_gene: -; v_gene: TRBV7-8; CDR3aa: CASSRWGHNTGELFF; CDR3nt: TGTGCCAGCAGCCGTTGGGGACACAACACCGGGGAGCTGTTTTTT
j_gene: TRBJ2-3; abundance: -; d_gene: -; v_gene: TRBV20-1; CDR3aa: CSAPRVGDTQYF; CDR3nt: TGCAGTGCACCCAGGGTAGGGGATACGCAGTATTTT
j_gene: TRBJ1-2; abundance: -; d_gene: TRBD1; v_gene: TRBV29-1; CDR3aa: CSASPLDRVDGYTF; CDR3nt: TGCAGCGCATCGCCCCTGGACAGGGTTGACGGCTACACCTTC
j_gene: TRBJ1-1; abundance: few; d_gene: -; v_gene: TRBV2; CDR3aa: CASSESAMAAFF; CDR3nt: TGTGCCAGCAGTGAAAGCGCCATGGCAGCTTTCTTT
j_gene: TRBJ2-7; abundance: few; d_gene: TRBD2; v_gene: TRBV4-1; CDR3aa: CASSQDSSGLAGGDEQYF; CDR3nt: TGCGCCAGCAGCCAAGATTCCTCGGGGCTAGCGGGGGGAGATGAGCAGTACTTC
j_gene: TRBJ1-2; abundance: few; d_gene: -; v_gene: TRBV3-1; CDR3aa: CASSNWDRDANYGYTF; CDR3nt: TGTGCCAGCAGCAATTGGGATAGGGATGCTAACTATGGCTACACCTTC
j_gene: TRBJ2-5; abundance: -; d_gene: TRBD1; v_gene: TRBV6-5; CDR3aa: CASSSPGTGEETQYF; CDR3nt: TGTGCCAGCAGTTCTCCGGGGACAGGGGAAGAGACCCAGTACTTC
j_gene: TRBJ2-5; abundance: few; d_gene: TRBD2; v_gene: TRBV5-1; CDR3aa: CASSLSGGAQQETQYF; CDR3nt: TGCGCCAGCAGCCTTAGCGGGGGGGCGCAACAAGAGACCCAGTACTTC
j_gene: TRBJ1-5; abundance: few; d_gene: -; v_gene: TRBV20-1; CDR3aa: CSAQIRGHQPQHF; CDR3nt: TGCAGTGCCCAGATTCGGGGCCATCAGCCCCAGCATTTT
j_gene: TRBJ1-5; abundance: -; d_gene: -; v_gene: TRBV6-2/TRBV6-3; CDR3aa: CASSYSGIRQPQHF; CDR3nt: TGTGCCAGCAGTTACTCCGGTATCAGGCAGCCCCAGCATTTT
j_gene: TRBJ2-2; abundance: few; d_gene: TRBD1; v_gene: TRBV9; CDR3aa: CASSVAGQGIDTGELFF; CDR3nt: TGTGCCAGCAGCGTAGCCGGACAGGGGATTGACACCGGGGAGCTGTTTTTT
j_gene: TRBJ1-5; abundance: -; d_gene: -; v_gene: TRBV4-3; CDR3aa: CASSQVDPKGQPQHF; CDR3nt: TGCGCCAGCAGCCAAGTGGATCCTAAAGGTCAGCCCCAGCATTTT
j_gene: TRBJ1-4; abundance: -; d_gene: -; v_gene: TRBV2; CDR3aa: CASSEAGSPTNEKLFF; CDR3nt: TGTGCCAGCAGTGAAGCGGGCAGCCCAACTAATGAAAAACTGTTTTTT
j_gene: TRBJ2-5; abundance: -; d_gene: -; v_gene: TRBV20-1; CDR3aa: CSARGTMGETQYF; CDR3nt: TGCAGTGCTAGAGGGACAATGGGGGAGACCCAGTACTTC
j_gene: TRBJ2-7; abundance: -; d_gene: TRBD1; v_gene: TRBV12-3/TRBV12-4; CDR3aa: CASSYTGGYEQYF; CDR3nt: TGTGCCAGCAGTTATACAGGGGGATACGAGCAGTACTTC
j_gene: TRBJ2-3; abundance: -; d_gene: -; v_gene: TRBV7-3; CDR3aa: CASSSNRLEDTQYF; CDR3nt: TGTGCCAGCAGCTCCAACAGGCTAGAAGATACGCAGTATTTT
j_gene: TRBJ1-1; abundance: -; d_gene: -; v_gene: TRBV18; CDR3aa: CASSSGLVNTEAFF; CDR3nt: TGTGCCAGCTCATCGGGACTTGTGAACACTGAAGCTTTCTTT
j_gene: TRBJ2-5; abundance: few; d_gene: -; v_gene: TRBV11-2; CDR3aa: CASIPKPGVGETQYF; CDR3nt: TGTGCCAGCATCCCCAAGCCGGGGGTTGGGGAGACCCAGTACTTC
j_gene: TRBJ2-1; abundance: -; d_gene: -; v_gene: TRBV7-9; CDR3aa: CASSLAARVVNEQFF; CDR3nt: TGTGCCAGCAGCTTAGCAGCCAGGGTAGTGAATGAGCAGTTCTTC
j_gene: TRBJ2-7; abundance: few; d_gene: TRBD2; v_gene: TRBV30; CDR3aa: CACLPGLEYEQYF; CDR3nt: TGTGCCTGCTTACCGGGACTAGAGTACGAGCAGTACTTC
j_gene: TRBJ2-2; abundance: -; d_gene: TRBD1; v_gene: TRBV4-1; CDR3aa: CASSQYRGNTGELFF; CDR3nt: TGCGCCAGCAGCCAATACAGGGGGAACACCGGGGAGCTGTTTTTT
j_gene: TRBJ2-3; abundance: few; d_gene: -; v_gene: TRBV12-5; CDR3aa: CASGLEVTDTQYF; CDR3nt: TGTGCTAGTGGTTTGGAGGTCACAGATACGCAGTATTTT
j_gene: TRBJ1-5; abundance: -; d_gene: -; v_gene: TRBV29-1; CDR3aa: CSVEFQGGQPQHF; CDR3nt: TGCAGCGTTGAATTTCAGGGAGGTCAGCCCCAGCATTTT
j_gene: TRBJ2-7; abundance: once; d_gene: -; v_gene: TRBV28; CDR3aa: CASSPAGSGFGEQYF; CDR3nt: TGCGCCAGCAGCCCGGCTGGATCCGGGTTCGGGGAGCAGTACTTC
j_gene: TRBJ2-7; abundance: -; d_gene: TRBD2; v_gene: TRBV15; CDR3aa: CATSITGTTPYEQYF; CDR3nt: TGTGCCACCAGCATCACCGGGACTACACCCTACGAGCAGTACTTC
j_gene: TRBJ1-1; abundance: -; d_gene: -; v_gene: TRBV19; CDR3aa: CASSMWTEAFF; CDR3nt: TGTGCCAGTAGTATGTGGACCGAAGCTTTCTTT
j_gene: TRBJ1-4; abundance: few; d_gene: -; v_gene: TRBV12-3/TRBV12-4; CDR3aa: CASRARVSEKLFF; CDR3nt: TGTGCCAGCAGGGCCAGGGTTTCTGAAAAACTGTTTTTT
j_gene: TRBJ1-4; abundance: -; d_gene: -; v_gene: TRBV7-9; CDR3aa: CASSLWRDNEKLFF; CDR3nt: TGTGCCAGCAGCTTATGGCGAGATAATGAAAAACTGTTTTTT
j_gene: TRBJ1-2; abundance: -; d_gene: -; v_gene: TRBV6-1; CDR3aa: CASSDAGFPNYGYTF; CDR3nt: TGTGCCAGCAGTGACGCCGGATTCCCCAACTATGGCTACACCTTC
j_gene: TRBJ2-1; abundance: -; d_gene: TRBD1; v_gene: TRBV5-1; CDR3aa: CASRGTGAPNEQFF; CDR3nt: TGCGCCAGCAGAGGGACAGGGGCTCCCAATGAGCAGTTCTTC
j_gene: TRBJ1-1; abundance: -; d_gene: TRBD1; v_gene: TRBV7-9; CDR3aa: CAGTPRGQWAFF; CDR3nt: TGTGCCGGCACCCCGAGGGGGCAGTGGGCTTTCTTT